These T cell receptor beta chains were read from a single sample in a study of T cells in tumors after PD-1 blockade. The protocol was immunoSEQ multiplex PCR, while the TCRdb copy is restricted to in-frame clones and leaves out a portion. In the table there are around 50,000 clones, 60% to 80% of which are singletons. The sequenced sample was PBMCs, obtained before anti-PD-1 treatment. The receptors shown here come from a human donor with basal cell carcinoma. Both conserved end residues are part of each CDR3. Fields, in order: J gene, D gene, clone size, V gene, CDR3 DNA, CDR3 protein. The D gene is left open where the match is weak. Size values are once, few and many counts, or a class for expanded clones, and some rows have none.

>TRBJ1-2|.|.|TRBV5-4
TGTGCCAGCAGCTTGGGACAGAGTCCTATTTATGGCTACACCTTC
CASSLGQSPIYGYTF
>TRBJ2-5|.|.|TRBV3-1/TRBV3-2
TGTGCCAGCAGCTCGAGGGGAGAGACCCAGTACTTC
CASSSRGETQYF
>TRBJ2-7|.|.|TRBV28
TGTGCCAGCAGCGACAGGATCCTCTACGAGCAGTACTTC
CASSDRILYEQYF
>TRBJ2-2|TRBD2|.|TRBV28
TGTGCCAGCAACACGGGGGGCACCGGGGAGCTGTTTTTT
CASNTGGTGELFF
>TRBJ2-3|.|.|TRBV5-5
TGTGCCAGCAGCTTGACGAGACACACAGATACGCAGTATTTT
CASSLTRHTDTQYF
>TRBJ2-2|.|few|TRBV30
TGTGCCTGGAAGAGGCTAGCGTCGGAGCTGTTTTTT
CAWKRLASELFF
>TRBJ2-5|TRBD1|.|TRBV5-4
TGTGCCAGCAGCTGGGACAGACAAGAGACCCAGTACTTC
CASSWDRQETQYF
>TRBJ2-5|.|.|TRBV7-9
TGTGCCAGCAGCCCGAACGGGCGGGCAGAGACCCAGTACTTC
CASSPNGRAETQYF
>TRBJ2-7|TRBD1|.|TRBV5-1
TGCGCCAGCAGCTTGGTTACAGGGGGGTCCTACGAGCAGTACTTC
CASSLVTGGSYEQYF
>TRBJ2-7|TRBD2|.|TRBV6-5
TGTGCCAGCAGTTACTCTGGACTAGCGGGTTCCTACGAGCAGTACTTC
CASSYSGLAGSYEQYF
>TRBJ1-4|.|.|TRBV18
TGTGCCAGCTCATCCACCTATGGGGACATTGAAAAACTGTTTTTT
CASSSTYGDIEKLFF
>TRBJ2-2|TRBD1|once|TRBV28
TGTGCCAGCAGTGTAGGACAGGAGAGTTTGAAGCTGTTTTTT
CASSVGQESLKLFF
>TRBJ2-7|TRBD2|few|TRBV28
TGTGCCAGCAGTTTACCCCGAGTGGGGGGGATAAGCTCCTACGAGCAGTACTTC
CASSLPRVGGISSYEQYF
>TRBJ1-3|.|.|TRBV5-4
TGTGCCAGCAGCTTGGAGCAGTTCCCTGGAAACACCATATATTTT
CASSLEQFPGNTIYF
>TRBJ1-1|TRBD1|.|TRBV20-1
TGCAGTGCTAGCAGGGGGACTGAAGCTTTCTTT
CSASRGTEAFF
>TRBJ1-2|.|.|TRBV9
TGTGCCAGCAGCGTAGCTACACACTATGGCTACACCTTC
CASSVATHYGYTF
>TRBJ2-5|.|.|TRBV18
TGTGCCAGCTCACTACTACCCCGGGACGGGGGTCGGGAGACCCAGTACTTC
CASSLLPRDGGRETQYF
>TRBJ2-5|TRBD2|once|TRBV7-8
TGTGCCAGCAGCTCCCCCCCCTCCCCGGGAGGAGGAGGCGTGGAGACCCAGTACTTC
CASSSPPSPGGGGVETQYF
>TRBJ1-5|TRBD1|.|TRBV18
TGTGCCAGCTCACCGGACAGGGGAGGGAATCAGCCCCAGCATTTT
CASSPDRGGNQPQHF
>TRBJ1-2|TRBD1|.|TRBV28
TGTGCCAGCAGTTCGGACAGGGTCCATGGCTACACCTTC
CASSSDRVHGYTF
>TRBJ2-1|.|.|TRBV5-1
TGCGCCAGCAGCTCCGTAGTGGGTGAGCAGTTCTTC
CASSSVVGEQFF
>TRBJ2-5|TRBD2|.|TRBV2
TGTGCCAGCAGTATAGCGGGGGGCTTACAAGAGACCCAGTACTTC
CASSIAGGLQETQYF
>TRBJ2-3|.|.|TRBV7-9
TGTGCCAACGAAAGAAGCACAGATACGCAGTATTTT
CANERSTDTQYF
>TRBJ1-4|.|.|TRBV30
TGTGCCTGGAGTCCAACAAGGGGCGTGGGTGAAAAACTGTTTTTT
CAWSPTRGVGEKLFF
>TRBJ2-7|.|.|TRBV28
TGTGCCAGCAGTTTATTCAAAGGAACCTACGAGCAGTACTTC
CASSLFKGTYEQYF
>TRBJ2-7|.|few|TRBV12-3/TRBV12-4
TGTGCCAGCAGACGCGAGGTCCCCTACGAGCAGTACTTC
CASRREVPYEQYF
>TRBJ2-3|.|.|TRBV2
TGTGCCAGCAGTAAAACTAGGGGGGCAGATACGCAGTATTTT
CASSKTRGADTQYF
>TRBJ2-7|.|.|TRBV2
TGTGCCAGCAGTGAGTTGGGGGAGATTGCTAACGAGCAGTACTTC
CASSELGEIANEQYF
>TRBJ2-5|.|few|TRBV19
TGTGCCAGTACACCAGGGAAGAGTGAGACCCAGTACTTC
CASTPGKSETQYF
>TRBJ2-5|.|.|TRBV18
TGTGCCAGCTCACCACAACCCGGAGTGGGGGAAGAGACCCAGTACTTC
CASSPQPGVGEETQYF
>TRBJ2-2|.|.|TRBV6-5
TGTGCCAGCACCCCGGGACCCGCGAACACCGGGGAGCTGTTTTTT
CASTPGPANTGELFF
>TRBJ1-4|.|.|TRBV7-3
TGTGCCAGCAGCTTCTCATCCGTGGGAGGGGGTAACGAAAAACTGTTTTTT
CASSFSSVGGGNEKLFF
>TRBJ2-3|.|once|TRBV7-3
TGTGCCAGCAGCAACGCCCCTCGGGTGCCAGATACGCAGTATTTT
CASSNAPRVPDTQYF